The 20 T cell receptor beta chains below were found in one sample sequenced in a study of cytomegalovirus exposure and HLA in healthy donors. With 60 Vbeta and 13 Jbeta primers, the PCR was carried out. Method: immunoSEQ multiplex PCR; TCRdb's copy keeps in-frame clones and lacks some. The table has 130,000 or so clones, approximately 78% seen once; the top ten hold 1.3% to 1.5%. The specimen sequenced was PBMCs. The source of these receptors is a female donor in good health and CMV-seronegative.

The chain links TRBV30 to TRBJ2-3; 11 nucleotides agree with TRBD2. Unmatched junction bases numbered 6, after V lost 2 bases and J lost 2 bases. Germline loops: CDR1 GTSNPN, CDR2 SVGIG (reference sequence). This CDR3 is built from 16 residues. DNA for the CDR3: TGTGCCTGGAGTATCCCGACTAGCGGGGCCACAGATACGCAGTATTTT. It yields the protein CAWSIPTSGATDTQYF.

CDR3 coding DNA: TGTGCCAGCAGCCAGGACAGGGTAGATGGCTACACCTTC. Translation gives CASSQDRVDGYTF. V is TRBV7-2 and J is TRBJ1-2, with 8 positions matching TRBD1. The J segment lost 6 bases and the V segment lost 5 bases, leaving 5 bases of the junction unmatched. CDR1 is SGHTA and CDR2 is FQGNSA in the germline V gene. There are 13 residues in the CDR3.

The rearrangement links TRBV6-1 to TRBJ1-2, with a tentative D call TRBD1 (6 bases). The germline V gene has CDR1 MNHNS and CDR2 SASEGT. This CDR3 has 14 residues. V gave up 6 bases and J gave up 6 bases, with 17 bases separating them. Here the CDR3 DNA reads TGTGCCAGCAGCTCTACCTTCCAGGGGAATGGCTACACCTTC. Protein sequence: CASSSTFQGNGYTF.

The CDR3 region is CASSQDRERGYTF. In DNA, the CDR3 is TGCGCCAGCAGCCAAGATCGGGAGAGGGGCTACACCTTC. This sequence joins TRBV4-3 and TRBJ1-2; D not resolved. This CDR3 is built from 13 residues. The V end lost 0 bases, the J end lost 8 bases, and 10 bases lay between the germline ends. Germline lookup yields CDR1 LGHNA and CDR2 YSLEER.

The J gene is TRBJ1-2, the V gene TRBV28; D possibly corresponds to TRBD1 (5 bases). The CDR3 covers 12 residues. V was cut by 3 bases and J by 8 bases, with 10 bases left in between. Looked up from germline, CDR1 is MDHEN and CDR2 is SYDVKM. The CDR3 is CASSLGSGGYTF. CDR3 sequence (DNA): TGTGCCAGCAGTTTGGGGTCAGGGGGCTACACCTTC.

The chain combines TRBV5-4 with TRBJ2-7; D call uncertain. Trimming cost V 4 bases and J 4 bases, with 12 bases left between them. The CDR3 runs to 13 residues. Looked up from germline, CDR1 is SGHNT and CDR2 is YYREEE (reference sequence). DNA of the CDR3: TGTGCCAGCAGCCCTTCAAACTCTTACGAGCAGTACTTC. Translating gives CASSPSNSYEQYF.

The chain employs TRBV2 and TRBJ2-7; tentative D call: TRBD2 (5 bases). This CDR3 is built from 14 residues. Germline CDR1 and CDR2: SNHLY and FYNNEI. V lost 6 bases, J lost 0 bases, and 12 bases lay in between. Here the CDR3 DNA reads TGTGCCAGCAGCCCGGACTCGCGCTCCTACGAGCAGTACTTC. The encoded protein is CASSPDSRSYEQYF.

The sample holds one count of this clone. The J gene is TRBJ1-2, the V gene TRBV9, with TRBD1 as a possible D gene (5 bases). This CDR3 has 16 residues. Germline CDR1 is SGDLS and CDR2 is YYNGEE. Trimming pared 0 bases from V and 4 bases from J, leaving 16 bases between. This CDR3 is CASSVEDTGGGYGYTF. As DNA, the CDR3 is TGTGCCAGCAGCGTAGAAGATACGGGGGGGGGCTATGGCTACACCTTC.

V and J are TRBV5-1 and TRBJ2-2; 11 bases are a match to TRBD1. V was clipped by 1 base and J by 0 bases; unmatched bases: 17. This CDR3 contains 22 residues. Germline CDR1 and CDR2: SGHRS and YFSETQ. CDR3 sequence: CASSLSPPDRGPINANTGELFF. CDR3 bases: TGCGCCAGCAGCTTGTCACCTCCGGACAGGGGGCCGATCAACGCGAACACCGGGGAGCTGTTTTTT.

The chain combines TRBV2 with TRBJ2-7; 8 nucleotides agree with TRBD2. The CDR3 covers 14 residues. V gave up 8 bases and J gave up 1 base; unmatched junction bases: 7. Germline V lookup: CDR1 SNHLY, CDR2 FYNNEI. The CDR3 here is CASLTSGSSYEQYF. As DNA, the CDR3 is TGTGCCAGCCTAACTAGCGGATCTTCCTACGAGCAGTACTTC. Based on the CDR3 plus reference TRBV2 and TRBJ2-7, the full variable domain is EPEVTQTPSHQVTQMGQEVILRCVPISNHLYFYWYRQILGQKVEFLVSFYNNEISEKSEIFDDQFSVERPDGSNFTLKIRSTKLEDSAMYFCASLTSGSSYEQYFGPGTRLTVT.

The chain employs TRBV6-4 and TRBJ2-1, with D possibly matching TRBD2 (6 bases). Germline CDR1 reads MRHNA; CDR2 reads SNTAGT. This CDR3 contains 15 residues. Trimming removed 2 bases at V and 2 bases at J, with 10 bases between. The CDR3 nucleotides are TGTGCCAGCAGTGACCGGCGGGGACCCTACAATGAGCAGTTCTTC. It translates to CASSDRRGPYNEQFF.

The chain joins TRBV30 to TRBJ1-5, with D hard to call. Germline assignment: CDR1 GTSNPN and CDR2 SVGIG (reference sequence). Trimming removed 0 bases from V and 4 bases from J, with 7 bases in between. The CDR3 extends over 13 amino acids. The CDR3 sequence: CAWSVRDNQPQHF. In DNA, the CDR3 is TGTGCCTGGAGTGTACGGGATAATCAGCCCCAGCATTTT.

The chain is built from TRBV4-2 and TRBJ1-2; weak D call: TRBD1 (6 bases). Germline CDR1 and CDR2: LGHNA and YNFKEQ. Trimming shortened V by 1 base and J by 5 bases, and 17 bases separated the two germline ends. The CDR3 loop spans 16 amino acids. The chain's CDR3 is CASSQGQWGRGYGYTF. CDR3 nucleotides: TGTGCCAGCAGCCAAGGTCAGTGGGGGCGCGGGTATGGCTACACCTTC.

This chain connects TRBV5-1 to TRBJ2-7, with D possibly being TRBD1 (9 bases). Germline-derived CDR1 and CDR2 are SGHRS and YFSETQ. Trimming left V 3 bases short and J 6 bases short, with 19 bases between. The CDR3 contains 15 residues. The CDR3 loop reads CASSWNSGTGSEQYF. As DNA, the CDR3 is TGCGCCAGCAGCTGGAATAGCGGGACAGGGAGCGAGCAGTACTTC.

The sample holds one count of this clone. The chain is built from TRBV18 and TRBJ2-6, with no clear D. The CDR3 is made up of 15 amino acids. V was pared by 4 bases and J by 0 bases, with 7 bases between. Germline loops: CDR1 KGHSH, CDR2 LQKENI. The CDR3 sequence is CASSQTSSGANVLTF. CDR3 DNA: TGTGCCAGCTCACAGACAAGCTCTGGGGCCAACGTCCTGACTTTC.

V is TRBV4-3 and J is TRBJ2-5; tentative D call: TRBD2 (6 bases). V lost 4 bases and J 7 bases, leaving 13 bases between the germline ends. The CDR3 extends over 13 amino acids. Looked up from germline, CDR1 is LGHNA and CDR2 is YSLEER. CDR3 sequence: CASSPGESGTQYF. The CDR3 nucleotides read TGCGCCAGCAGCCCGGGAGAGTCTGGGACCCAGTACTTC.

The V call is TRBV6-1, the J call TRBJ2-5; no firm D call. CDR1 MNHNS and CDR2 SASEGT come from the germline V gene. This CDR3 spans 15 amino acids. Trimming removed 6 bases from V and 0 bases from J, with 14 bases in between. This CDR3 reads CASRGERAYQETQYF. In nucleotides, the CDR3 is TGTGCCAGCAGAGGAGAGAGAGCGTACCAAGAGACCCAGTACTTC.

V gene TRBV5-6 combines with J gene TRBJ1-3; D remains unclear. Trimming removed 1 base from V and 0 bases from J, with 8 bases in between. The germline gives CDR1 SGHDT, CDR2 YYEEEE. There are 15 residues in the CDR3. The CDR3 bases are TGTGCCAGCAGCTTGAAGACTGCCTCTGGAAACACCATATATTTT. It yields the protein CASSLKTASGNTIYF. Full variable domain (remainder filled in from reference TRBV5-6 and TRBJ1-3): DAGVTQSPTHLIKTRGQQVTLRCSPKSGHDTVSWYQQALGQGPQFIFQYYEEEERQRGNFPDRFSGHQFPNYSSELNVNALLLGDSALYLCASSLKTASGNTIYFGEGSWLTVV.

This clone appeared a few times. The V gene is TRBV5-1, the J gene TRBJ2-5; no clear D gene. V gave up 0 bases and J gave up 0 bases, with 6 bases separating them. This CDR3 is built from 14 residues. Germline assignment: CDR1 SGHRS and CDR2 YFSETQ. The CDR3: CASSLGANQETQYF. The CDR3 region has the DNA TGCGCCAGCAGCTTGGGAGCTAACCAAGAGACCCAGTACTTC.

The chain couples TRBV7-2 to TRBJ1-1; maybe TRBD1 (5 bases). The CDR3 contains 15 residues. Germline CDR1 SGHTA, CDR2 FQGNSA. Trimming cost V 0 bases and J 1 base, with 9 bases left between them. CDR3 coding DNA: TGTGCCAGCAGCTTAGCGGCCGGGGGGAACACTGAAGCTTTCTTT. It translates to CASSLAAGGNTEAFF. Using reference TRBV7-2 and TRBJ1-1 for the parts outside the CDR3, the full variable domain is GAGVSQSPSNKVTEKGKDVELRCDPISGHTALYWYRQSLGQGLEFLIYFQGNSAPDKSGLPSDRFSAERTGGSVSTLTIQRTQQEDSAVYLCASSLAAGGNTEAFFGQGTRLTVV.